A selection of T cell receptor beta chains follows, all from one sample in a study of blood T cell repertoires in COVID-19. The protocol was immunoSEQ multiplex PCR, while the TCRdb copy is restricted to in-frame clones and leaves out a portion. The sample carries about 220,000 clones, roughly 84% recorded once. The specimen was peripheral blood. These receptors all stem from a man younger than 40 with active or convalescent COVID-19. CDR3s include the opening cysteine and the closing phenylalanine or tryptophan.

V gene,J gene,CDR3 protein
TRBV5-1,TRBJ1-3,CASSPGQGYGNTIYF
TRBV19,TRBJ2-3,CASSPRLAGSTDTQYF
TRBV13,TRBJ2-2,CASSSPGLAGAPGELFF
TRBV20-1,TRBJ2-5,CSASRLAGRETQYF
TRBV7-2,TRBJ1-5,CASSPGTGVSNQPQHF
TRBV27,TRBJ2-1,CASRLTGGSYNEQFF
TRBV2,TRBJ1-3,CATRRARDSGNTIYF
TRBV4-2,TRBJ2-3,CASSQDRGEGNTQYF
TRBV3-1/TRBV3-2,TRBJ2-3,CASSQFKAGVLPADTQYF
TRBV4-3,TRBJ2-5,CASSQDKGRDSLPQYF
TRBV6-2/TRBV6-3,TRBJ1-6,CASSLLTGGNSPLHF
TRBV28,TRBJ2-7,CASSLGGYEQYF
TRBV5-1,TRBJ1-3,CASSLEVASSGNTIYF
TRBV20-1,TRBJ2-2,CSARTGGELFF
TRBV6-2/TRBV6-3,TRBJ2-2,CASSNRVAGELFF
TRBV19,TRBJ1-1,CASSIAQEKWNTEAFF
TRBV4-1,TRBJ2-7,CASSARYYEQYF
TRBV7-9,TRBJ2-3,CASSNSGGTDTQYF
TRBV25-1,TRBJ2-1,CASRDFGDEQFF
TRBV10-1,TRBJ1-5,CARQGWQPQHF
TRBV19,TRBJ1-3,CASKGREGLGSAGNTIYF
TRBV14,TRBJ2-1,CASSQERGLGGAYNEQFF
TRBV7-2,TRBJ2-3,CASRTTGGADTQYF
TRBV10-3,TRBJ2-5,CATEGDSGIQETQYF